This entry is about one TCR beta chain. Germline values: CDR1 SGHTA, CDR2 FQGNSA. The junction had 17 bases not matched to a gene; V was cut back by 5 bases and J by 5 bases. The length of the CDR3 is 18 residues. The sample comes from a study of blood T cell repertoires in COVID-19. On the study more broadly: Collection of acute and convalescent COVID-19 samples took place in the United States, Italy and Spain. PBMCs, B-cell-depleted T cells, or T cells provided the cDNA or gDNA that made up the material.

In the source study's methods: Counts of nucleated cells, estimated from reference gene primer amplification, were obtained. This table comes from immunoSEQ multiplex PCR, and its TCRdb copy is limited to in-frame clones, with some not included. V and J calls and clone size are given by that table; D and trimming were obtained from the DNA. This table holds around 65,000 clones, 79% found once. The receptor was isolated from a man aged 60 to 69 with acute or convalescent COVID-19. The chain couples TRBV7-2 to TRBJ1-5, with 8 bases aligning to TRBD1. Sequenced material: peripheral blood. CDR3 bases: TGTGCCAGCAGCGCTGATATATTTGGGACAGGAAGACATCAGCCCCAGCATTTT. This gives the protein CASSADIFGTGRHQPQHF. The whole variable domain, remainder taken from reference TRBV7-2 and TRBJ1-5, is GAGVSQSPSNKVTEKGKDVELRCDPISGHTALYWYRQSLGQGLEFLIYFQGNSAPDKSGLPSDRFSAERTGGSVSTLTIQRTQQEDSAVYLCASSADIFGTGRHQPQHFGDGTRLSIL.